This TCR beta chain was identified during a study of identical twins. Study findings and constraints: Cross-sectional statistical analysis, not tracking of the same donors, underpinned the conclusions. Models underpredicted monozygotic twin sharing of out-of-frame TCR alpha. The abundant beta clonotypes from cord blood had fewer insertions, and memory repertoires had none of this.

TCRdb passed the 5' RACE reads through MiXCR, listing each CDR3 protein once. The sample lists some 260,000 distinct CDR3 sequences, 11% to 15% seen once, with around 9% in the top ten. This clonotype turned up a few times. The antigen is not known. The CDR3 runs to 15 residues. Trimming removed 5 bases at V and 1 base at J, with 12 bases between. Germline V lookup: CDR1 MNHNS, CDR2 SASEGT. Sequenced material: memory (CD45RO+) T cells sorted from blood. This clonotype was obtained from a woman under 30 in good health. V usage is TRBV6-1 and J usage is TRBJ1-5, with D hard to call. CDR3 coding DNA: TGTGCCAGCAGTCCCATGGGCGGGAGCAATCAGCCCCAGCATTTT. It codes for CASSPMGGSNQPQHF.